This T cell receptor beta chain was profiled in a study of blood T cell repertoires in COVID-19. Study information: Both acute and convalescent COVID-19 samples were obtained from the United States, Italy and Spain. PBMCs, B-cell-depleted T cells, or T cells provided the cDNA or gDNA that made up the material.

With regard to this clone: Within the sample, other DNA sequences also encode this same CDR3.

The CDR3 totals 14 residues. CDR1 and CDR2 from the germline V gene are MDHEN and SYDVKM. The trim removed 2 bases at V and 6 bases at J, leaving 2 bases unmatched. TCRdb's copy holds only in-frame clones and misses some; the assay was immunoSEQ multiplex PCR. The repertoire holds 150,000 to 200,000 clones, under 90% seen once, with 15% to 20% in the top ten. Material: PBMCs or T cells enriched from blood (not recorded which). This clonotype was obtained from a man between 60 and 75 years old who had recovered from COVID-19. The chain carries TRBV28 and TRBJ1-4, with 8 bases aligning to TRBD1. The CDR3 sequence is CASSLPGGYEKLFF. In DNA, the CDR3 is TGTGCCAGCAGTTTACCAGGGGGCTATGAAAAACTGTTTTTT.